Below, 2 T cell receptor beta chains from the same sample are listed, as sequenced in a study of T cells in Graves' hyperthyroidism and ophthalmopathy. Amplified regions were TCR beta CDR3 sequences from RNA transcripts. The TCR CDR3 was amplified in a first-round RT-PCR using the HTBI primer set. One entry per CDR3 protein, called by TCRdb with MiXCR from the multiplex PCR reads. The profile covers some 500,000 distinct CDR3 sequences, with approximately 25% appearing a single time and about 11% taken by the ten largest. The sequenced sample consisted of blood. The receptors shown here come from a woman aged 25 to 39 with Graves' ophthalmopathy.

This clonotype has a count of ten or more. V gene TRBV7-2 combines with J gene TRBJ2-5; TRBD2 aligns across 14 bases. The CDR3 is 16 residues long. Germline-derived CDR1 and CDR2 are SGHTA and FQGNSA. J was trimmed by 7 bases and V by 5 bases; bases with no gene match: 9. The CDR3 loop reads CASSQRTSGGWRTQYF. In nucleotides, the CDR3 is TGTGCCAGCAGCCAGAGGACTAGCGGGGGGTGGAGGACCCAGTACTTC.

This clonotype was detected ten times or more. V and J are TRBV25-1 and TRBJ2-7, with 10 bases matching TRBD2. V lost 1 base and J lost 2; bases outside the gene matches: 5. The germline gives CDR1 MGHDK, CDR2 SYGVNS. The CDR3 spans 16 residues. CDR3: CASSESTSGKTYEQYF. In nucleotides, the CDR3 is TGTGCCAGCAGTGAATCAACTAGCGGGAAAACCTACGAGCAGTACTTC.